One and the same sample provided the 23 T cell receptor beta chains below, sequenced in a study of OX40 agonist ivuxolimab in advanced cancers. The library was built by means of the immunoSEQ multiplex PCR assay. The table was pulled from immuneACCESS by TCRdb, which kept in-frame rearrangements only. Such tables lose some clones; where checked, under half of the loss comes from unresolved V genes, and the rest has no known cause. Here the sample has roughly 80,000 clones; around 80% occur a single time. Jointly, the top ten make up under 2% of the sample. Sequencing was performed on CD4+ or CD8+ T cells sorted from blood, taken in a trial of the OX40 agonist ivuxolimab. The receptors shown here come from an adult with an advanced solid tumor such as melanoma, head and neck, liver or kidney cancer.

The CDR3 nucleotides read TGCAGTGCTAGGGCCCAAGAGACCCAGTACTTC. This encodes CSARAQETQYF. The chain uses TRBV20-1 and TRBJ2-5; D is unclear. Trimming left V 3 bases short and J 1 base short, with 3 bases between. CDR1 and CDR2 (germline): DFQATT, SNEGSKA (reference sequence). The CDR3 runs 11 residues.

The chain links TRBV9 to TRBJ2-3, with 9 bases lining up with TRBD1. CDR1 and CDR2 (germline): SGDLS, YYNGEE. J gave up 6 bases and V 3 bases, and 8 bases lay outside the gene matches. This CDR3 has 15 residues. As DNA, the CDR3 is TGTGCCAGCAGCGCGGGGGACAGGGTGTTGGATACGCAGTATTTT. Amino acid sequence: CASSAGDRVLDTQYF.

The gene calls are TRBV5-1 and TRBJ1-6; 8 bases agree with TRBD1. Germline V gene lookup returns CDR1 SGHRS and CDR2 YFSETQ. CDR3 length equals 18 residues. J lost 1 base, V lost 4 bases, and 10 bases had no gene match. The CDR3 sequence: CASSRTTGVGSYNSPLHF. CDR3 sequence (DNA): TGCGCCAGCAGCAGGACGACAGGGGTCGGTTCCTATAATTCACCCCTCCACTTT.

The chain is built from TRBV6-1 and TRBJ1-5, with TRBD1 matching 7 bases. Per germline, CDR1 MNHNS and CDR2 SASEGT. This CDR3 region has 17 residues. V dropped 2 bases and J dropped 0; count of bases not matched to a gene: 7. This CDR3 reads CASSELGRGDSNQPQHF. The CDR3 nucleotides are TGTGCCAGCAGTGAACTTGGCAGGGGGGATAGCAATCAGCCCCAGCATTTT.

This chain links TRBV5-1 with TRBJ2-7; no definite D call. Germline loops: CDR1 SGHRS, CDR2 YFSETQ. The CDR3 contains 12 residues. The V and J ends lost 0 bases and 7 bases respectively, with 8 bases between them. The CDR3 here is CASSLEAGEQYF. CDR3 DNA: TGCGCCAGCAGCTTGGAGGCCGGGGAGCAGTACTTC.

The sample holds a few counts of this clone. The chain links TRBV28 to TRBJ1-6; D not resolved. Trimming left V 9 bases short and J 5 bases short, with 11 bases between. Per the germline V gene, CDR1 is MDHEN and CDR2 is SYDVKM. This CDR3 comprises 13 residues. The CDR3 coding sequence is TGTGCCAGTGTCACACAACATAATTCACCCCTCCACTTT. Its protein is CASVTQHNSPLHF.

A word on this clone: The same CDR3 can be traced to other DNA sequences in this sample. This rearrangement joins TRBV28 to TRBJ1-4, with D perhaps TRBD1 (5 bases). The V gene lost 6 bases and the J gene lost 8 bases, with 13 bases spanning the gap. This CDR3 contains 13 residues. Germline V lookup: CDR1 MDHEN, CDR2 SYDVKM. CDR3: CASSSGGGEKLFF. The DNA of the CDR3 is TGTGCCAGCAGCTCCGGGGGGGGAGAAAAACTGTTTTTT.

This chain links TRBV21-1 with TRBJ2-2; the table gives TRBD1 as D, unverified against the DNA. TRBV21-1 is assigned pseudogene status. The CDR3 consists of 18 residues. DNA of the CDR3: TGTGCCAGCAGCAAAGCGCCCAGGGCTTGTAGCTGCACCGGGGAGCTGTTTTTT. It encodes CASSKAPRACSCTGELFF.

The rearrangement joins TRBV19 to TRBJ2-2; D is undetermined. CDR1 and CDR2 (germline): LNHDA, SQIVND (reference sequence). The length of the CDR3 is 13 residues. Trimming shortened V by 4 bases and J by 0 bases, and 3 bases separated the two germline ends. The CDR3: CASSNPNTGELFF. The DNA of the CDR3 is TGTGCCAGTAGTAACCCGAACACCGGGGAGCTGTTTTTT.

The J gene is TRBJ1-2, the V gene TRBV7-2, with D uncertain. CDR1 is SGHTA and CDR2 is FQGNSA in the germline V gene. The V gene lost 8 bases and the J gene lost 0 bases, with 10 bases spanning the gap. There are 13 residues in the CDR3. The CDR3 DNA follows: TGTGCCAGCCGCGGTGATTCTAACTATGGCTACACCTTC. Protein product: CASRGDSNYGYTF.

In DNA, the CDR3 is TGTGCCAGCAGTGATGGGTATTTCAATCGAGGGGGCTACTATGGCTACACCTTC. As protein: CASSDGYFNRGGYYGYTF. The chain links TRBV6-1 to TRBJ1-2; 7 bases are shared with TRBD1. V was clipped by 3 bases and J by 3 bases; unmatched bases: 16. This CDR3 has 18 amino acids. Germline V gene lookup returns CDR1 MNHNS and CDR2 SASEGT.

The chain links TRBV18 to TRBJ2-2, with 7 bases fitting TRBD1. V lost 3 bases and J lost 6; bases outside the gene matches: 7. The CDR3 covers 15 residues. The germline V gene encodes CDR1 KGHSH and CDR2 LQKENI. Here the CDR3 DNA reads TGTGCCAGCTCACCCAGACAGGGCGTCGCCGGGGAGCTGTTTTTT. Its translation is CASSPRQGVAGELFF.

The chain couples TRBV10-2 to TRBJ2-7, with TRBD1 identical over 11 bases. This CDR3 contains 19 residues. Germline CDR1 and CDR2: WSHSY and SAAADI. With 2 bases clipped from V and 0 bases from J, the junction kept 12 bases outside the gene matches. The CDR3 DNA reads TGCGCCAGCAGTGAGCCCTCGAGACCAGGACAGGGGGCCTCCTACGAGCAGTACTTC. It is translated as CASSEPSRPGQGASYEQYF.

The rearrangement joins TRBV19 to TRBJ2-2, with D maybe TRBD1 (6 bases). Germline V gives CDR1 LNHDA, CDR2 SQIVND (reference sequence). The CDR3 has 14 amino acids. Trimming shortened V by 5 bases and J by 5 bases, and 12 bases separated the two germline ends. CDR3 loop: CASSPQTGTGELFF. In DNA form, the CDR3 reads TGTGCCAGTAGTCCCCAGACAGGAACCGGGGAGCTGTTTTTT.

This CDR3 reads CAIHPGQGSEAFF. CDR3 coding DNA: TGTGCCATCCATCCAGGACAGGGGTCTGAAGCTTTCTTT. The genes are TRBV6-1 and TRBJ1-1; 9 nucleotides align to TRBD1. The trim removed 10 bases at V and 6 bases at J, leaving 9 bases unmatched. Germline V gene lookup returns CDR1 MNHNS and CDR2 SASEGT. The length of the CDR3 is 13 residues.

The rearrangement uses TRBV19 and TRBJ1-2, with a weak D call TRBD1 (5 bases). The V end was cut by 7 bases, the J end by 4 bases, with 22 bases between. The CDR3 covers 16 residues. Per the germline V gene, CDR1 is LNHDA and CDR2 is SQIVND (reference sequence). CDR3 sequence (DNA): TGTGCCAGTATTACGGGGATGTCGTCAGGGTCCTATGGCTACACCTTC. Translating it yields CASITGMSSGSYGYTF. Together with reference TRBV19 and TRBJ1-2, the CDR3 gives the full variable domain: DGGITQSPKYLFRKEGQNVTLSCEQNLNHDAMYWYRQDPGQGLRLIYYSQIVNDFQKGDIAEGYSVSREKKESFPLTVTSAQKNPTAFYLCASITGMSSGSYGYTFGSGTRLTVV.

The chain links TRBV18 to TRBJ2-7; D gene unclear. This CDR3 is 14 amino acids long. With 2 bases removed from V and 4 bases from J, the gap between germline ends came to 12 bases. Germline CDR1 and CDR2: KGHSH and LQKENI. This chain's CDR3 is CASSPNLDGYEQYF. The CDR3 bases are TGTGCCAGCTCACCAAACCTTGACGGGTACGAGCAGTACTTC.

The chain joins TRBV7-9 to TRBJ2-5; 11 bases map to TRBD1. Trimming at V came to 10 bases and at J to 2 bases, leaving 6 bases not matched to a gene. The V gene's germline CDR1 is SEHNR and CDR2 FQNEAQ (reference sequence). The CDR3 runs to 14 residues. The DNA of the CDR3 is TGTGCCACCTCCCGGGACAGGGGGCAAGAGACCCAGTACTTC. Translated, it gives CATSRDRGQETQYF.

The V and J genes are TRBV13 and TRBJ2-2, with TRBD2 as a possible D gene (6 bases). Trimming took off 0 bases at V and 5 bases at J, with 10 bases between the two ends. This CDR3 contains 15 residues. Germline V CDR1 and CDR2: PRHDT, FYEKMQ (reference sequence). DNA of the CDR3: TGTGCCAGCAGCTTAGGTACTAGCCGGACCGGGGAGCTGTTTTTT. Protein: CASSLGTSRTGELFF. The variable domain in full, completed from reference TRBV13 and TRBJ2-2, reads AAGVIQSPRHLIKEKRETATLKCYPIPRHDTVYWYQQGPGQDPQFLISFYEKMQSDKGSIPDRFSAQQFSDYHSELNMSSLELGDSALYFCASSLGTSRTGELFFGEGSRLTVL.

CDR3 residues: CASSHRLTSRETQYF. For the CDR3, the DNA is TGTGCCAGCAGCCACAGACTAACCTCGCGGGAGACCCAGTACTTC. V is TRBV7-2 and J is TRBJ2-5; TRBD2 is a possible D gene (5 bases). Germline CDR1 is SGHTA and CDR2 is FQGNSA. V dropped 5 bases and J dropped 5 bases, with 18 bases sitting between them. There are 15 residues in the CDR3.

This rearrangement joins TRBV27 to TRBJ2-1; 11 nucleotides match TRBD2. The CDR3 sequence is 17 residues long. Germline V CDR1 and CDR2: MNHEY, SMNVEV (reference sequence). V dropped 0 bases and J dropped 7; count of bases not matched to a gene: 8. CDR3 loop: CASSLSLAGGWGNEQFF. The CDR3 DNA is TGTGCCAGCAGTTTATCGCTAGCGGGGGGCTGGGGGAATGAGCAGTTCTTC.

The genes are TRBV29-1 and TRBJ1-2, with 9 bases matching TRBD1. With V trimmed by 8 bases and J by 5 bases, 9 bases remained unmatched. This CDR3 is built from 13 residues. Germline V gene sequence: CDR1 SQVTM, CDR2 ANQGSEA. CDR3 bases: TGCAGCTTCTCCCCGGGACAGGGATATGGCTACACCTTC. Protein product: CSFSPGQGYGYTF.

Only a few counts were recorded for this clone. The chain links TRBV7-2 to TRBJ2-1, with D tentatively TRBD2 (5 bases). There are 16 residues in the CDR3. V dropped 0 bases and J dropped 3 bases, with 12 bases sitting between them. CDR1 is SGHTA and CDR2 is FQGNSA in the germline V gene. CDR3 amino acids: CASSLAASSGYNEQFF. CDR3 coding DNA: TGTGCCAGCAGCTTAGCTGCTAGCTCGGGCTACAATGAGCAGTTCTTC.